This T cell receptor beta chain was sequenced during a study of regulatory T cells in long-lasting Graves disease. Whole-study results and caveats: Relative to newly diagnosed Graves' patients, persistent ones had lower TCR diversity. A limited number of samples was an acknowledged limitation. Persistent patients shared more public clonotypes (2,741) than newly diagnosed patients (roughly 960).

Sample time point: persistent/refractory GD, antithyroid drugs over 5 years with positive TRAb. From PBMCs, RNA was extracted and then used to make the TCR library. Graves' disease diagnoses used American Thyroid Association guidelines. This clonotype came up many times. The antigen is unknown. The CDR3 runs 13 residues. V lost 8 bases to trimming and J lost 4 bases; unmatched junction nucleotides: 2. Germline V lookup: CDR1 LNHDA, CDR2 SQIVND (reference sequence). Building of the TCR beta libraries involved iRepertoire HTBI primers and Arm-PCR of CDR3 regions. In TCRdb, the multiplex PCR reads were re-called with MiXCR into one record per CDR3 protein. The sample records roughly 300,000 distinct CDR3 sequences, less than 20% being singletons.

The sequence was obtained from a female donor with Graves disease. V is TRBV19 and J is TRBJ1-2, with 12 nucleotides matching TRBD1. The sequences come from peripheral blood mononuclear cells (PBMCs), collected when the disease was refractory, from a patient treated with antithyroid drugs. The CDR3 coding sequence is TGTGCCAGTGGGACAGGGGGCGTCTATGGCTACACCTTC. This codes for CASGTGGVYGYTF.